Shown below are 12 T cell receptor beta chains from a single sample sequenced in a study of T cell changes during pregnancy in multiple sclerosis. Sequencing was performed with immunoSEQ multiplex PCR; in TCRdb, only in-frame clones are kept and a portion is missing. The sample has tens of thousands of clones, approximately 94% seen once. This specimen consisted of CD4+ T cells from peripheral blood mononuclear cells, obtained in the second trimester of pregnancy. Source of these receptors: a female donor with multiple sclerosis, enrolled in a pregnancy study.

The chain couples TRBV4-3 to TRBJ1-2; TRBD1 agrees at 9 bases. The V gene end was trimmed by 2 bases and the J gene end by 4 bases; junction bases not matched to a gene: 5. CDR1 and CDR2 from the germline V gene are LGHNA and YSLEER. The length of the CDR3 is 15 residues. CDR3 residues: CASSQSPTGGYGYTF. DNA for the CDR3: TGCGCCAGCAGCCAAAGCCCGACAGGGGGCTATGGCTACACCTTC.

The rearrangement joins TRBV5-4 to TRBJ1-3; 11 bases line up with TRBD1. In germline, CDR1 is SGHNT, CDR2 YYREEE (reference sequence). The CDR3 loop spans 16 amino acids. Losses at the gene ends were 4 bases for V and 4 bases for J; bases not matched to a gene: 7. CDR3 DNA sequence: TGTGCCAGCAGCCGGCGGGACAGGGGGGCAGGAAACACCATATATTTT. Protein sequence: CASSRRDRGAGNTIYF.

The V gene is TRBV2, the J gene TRBJ2-1, with D possibly TRBD1 on 5 matching bases. CDR3 length: 13 residues. Trimming took off 4 bases at V and 10 bases at J, with 14 bases between the two ends. CDR1 is SNHLY, CDR2 FYNNEI, per germline. The DNA for the CDR3 is TGTGCCAGCAGTGTTCAGGGTGTAAGCGAGCAGTTCTTC. Protein product: CASSVQGVSEQFF.

The chain uses TRBV2 and TRBJ2-2, with D perhaps matching TRBD2 (6 bases). The length of the CDR3 is 13 residues. V lost 8 bases, J lost 3 bases, and 10 bases lay in between. Germline V gene sequence: CDR1 SNHLY, CDR2 FYNNEI. For the CDR3, the DNA is TGTGCCAGCGGGGCGGGGTACACCGGGGAGCTGTTTTTT. Protein: CASGAGYTGELFF.

The chain combines TRBV25-1 with TRBJ2-3; 7 bases line up with TRBD1. Germline V gene lookup returns CDR1 MGHDK and CDR2 SYGVNS. This CDR3 comprises 14 residues. The J segment lost 4 bases and the V segment lost 4 bases, leaving 5 bases of the junction unmatched. DNA for the CDR3: TGTGCCAGCAGTGGACAGGGAGAATCAGATACGCAGTATTTT. Its protein product is CASSGQGESDTQYF.

In the case of this clone: The same CDR3 can be traced to other DNA sequences in this sample. The rearrangement uses TRBV27 and TRBJ2-3, with 9 nucleotides matching TRBD2. The V gene's germline CDR1 is MNHEY and CDR2 SMNVEV (reference sequence). The trim removed 2 bases at V and 0 bases at J, leaving 3 bases unmatched. CDR3 size: 16 residues. The CDR3 DNA reads TGTGCCAGCAGTTTAGCGGGGGGGCCTAGCACAGATACGCAGTATTTT. The encoded protein is CASSLAGGPSTDTQYF.

This sequence joins TRBV6-6 and TRBJ2-7, with 8 bases aligning to TRBD2. The germline gives CDR1 MNHNY, CDR2 SVGAGI (reference sequence). J lost 0 bases, V lost 2 bases, and 3 bases had no gene match. The CDR3 is 15 residues long. For the CDR3, the DNA is TGTGCCAGCAGTTACCGAGCGGGGGTCTCCTACGAGCAGTACTTC. Amino acid sequence: CASSYRAGVSYEQYF.

This chain uses TRBV6-1 with TRBJ2-3, with 10 bases lining up with TRBD2. CDR3 length equals 14 residues. The V and J ends lost 6 bases and 4 bases, in that order; junction bases with no gene match: 4. Germline V lookup: CDR1 MNHNS, CDR2 SASEGT. The CDR3 protein is CASSGAGGADTQYF. CDR3 DNA: TGTGCCAGCAGCGGAGCGGGGGGGGCAGATACGCAGTATTTT.

The chain has TRBV7-9 and TRBJ1-4; weak D call: TRBD1 (6 bases). The CDR3 has 13 residues. Trimming removed 4 bases at V and 8 bases at J, with 11 bases between. Germline V lookup: CDR1 SEHNR, CDR2 FQNEAQ (reference sequence). CDR3 in DNA: TGTGCCAGCAGCTCACAGGGAGGGGAAAAACTGTTTTTT. Amino acid sequence: CASSSQGGEKLFF.

The chain uses TRBV11-3 and TRBJ2-1; D is ambiguous. Trimming left V 1 base short and J 7 bases short, with 5 bases between. This CDR3 has 12 amino acids. CDR1 is SGHNT and CDR2 is YENEEA in the germline V gene. In DNA, the CDR3 is TGTGCCAGCAGCTTAGCAGAAAATGAGCAGTTCTTC. Its translation is CASSLAENEQFF.

The J gene is TRBJ1-6, the V gene TRBV25-1; D not resolved. In germline, CDR1 is MGHDK, CDR2 SYGVNS. The CDR3 is 14 residues long. Trimming stripped 5 bases from V and 9 bases from J, with 14 bases between. The CDR3 bases are TGTGCCAGCAGTTCCCAGGTAGTAGGTTCACCCCTCCACTTT. It encodes CASSSQVVGSPLHF.

This clone was seen a single time. The chain links TRBV18 to TRBJ1-5; D perhaps matches TRBD1 (5 bases). Germline CDR1 is KGHSH and CDR2 is LQKENI. Trimming cost V 1 base and J 0 bases, with 10 bases left between them. CDR3 size: 16 residues. In DNA, the CDR3 is TGTGCCAGCTCACCACGATTGACAGATAGCAATCAGCCCCAGCATTTT. It is translated as CASSPRLTDSNQPQHF.